The 32 T cell receptor beta chains below were found in one sample sequenced in a study of siplizumab effects on memory and regulatory T cells. Here immunoSEQ multiplex PCR was the method, and the copy in TCRdb shows in-frame clones only, minus some. The profile covers approximately 100,000 clones, with approximately 92% appearing a single time and about 2.4% taken by the ten largest. The sequenced material came from CD4+ T cells sorted from blood. These receptors were taken from a human donor in good health. Some clones in this sample may be carry-over from other donors' samples.

The chain carries TRBV7-9 and TRBJ2-3; no reliable D call. Germline CDR1 and CDR2: SEHNR and FQNEAQ (reference sequence). Trimming cost V 3 bases and J 4 bases, with 11 bases left between them. The CDR3 loop spans 14 amino acids. The CDR3 sequence is CASSFSGNSDTQYF. DNA for the CDR3: TGTGCCAGCAGCTTTTCTGGGAATTCAGATACGCAGTATTTT.

The chain carries TRBV19 and TRBJ2-2, with 10 bases matching TRBD2. The germline CDR1 and CDR2 sequences are LNHDA and SQIVND (reference sequence). The J segment lost 5 bases and the V segment lost 4 bases, leaving 7 bases of the junction unmatched. The CDR3 has 16 residues. For the CDR3, the DNA is TGTGCCAGTAGTACTATACAACTAGCGGGGACCGGGGAGCTGTTTTTT. Residues: CASSTIQLAGTGELFF.

The V and J genes are TRBV6-5 and TRBJ1-5; no firm D call. The CDR3 loop spans 13 amino acids. The V end was cut by 6 bases, the J end by 6 bases, with 12 bases between. In germline, CDR1 is MNHEY, CDR2 SVGAGI. CDR3 nucleotides: TGTGCCAGCAGCCGGACGGCGCGTCAGCCCCAGCATTTT. Protein: CASSRTARQPQHF.

The J gene is TRBJ2-6, the V gene TRBV5-1; D is ambiguous. The CDR3 is made up of 17 amino acids. The germline V gene has CDR1 SGHRS and CDR2 YFSETQ. Trimming removed 1 base from V and 1 base from J, with 12 bases in between. This CDR3 is CASSLSPGFSGANVLTF. Here the CDR3 DNA reads TGCGCCAGCAGCTTGTCGCCGGGTTTTTCTGGGGCCAACGTCCTGACTTTC.

This chain connects TRBV9 to TRBJ2-3; D gene ambiguous. Trimming pared 0 bases from V and 0 bases from J, leaving 14 bases between. Per the germline V gene, CDR1 is SGDLS and CDR2 is YYNGEE. The CDR3 contains 17 residues. CDR3 coding DNA: TGTGCCAGCAGCGTAGATCCGGGCGGAGAAAGCACAGATACGCAGTATTTT. It encodes CASSVDPGGESTDTQYF.

This clone was seen a single time. Germline is not matched at one junction end, which may reflect a read error. V usage is TRBV7-7 and J usage is TRBJ2-1; D perhaps matches TRBD1 (5 bases). The CDR3 consists of 14 residues. Germline CDR1 is SSHAT and CDR2 is FNYEAQ (reference sequence). The CDR3 here is CASSLSQGINEQFF. DNA of the CDR3: TGTGCTAGCAGCTTAAGTCAGGGTATCAATGAGCAGTTCTTC.

The V call is TRBV25-1, the J call TRBJ2-7; unclear D gene. V shed 6 bases and J shed 1 base, with 7 bases lying between them. There are 12 residues in the CDR3. Looked up from germline, CDR1 is MGHDK and CDR2 is SYGVNS. The CDR3, as DNA: TGTGCCAGCAGCACGATTTCCTACGAGCAGTACTTC. This sequence encodes CASSTISYEQYF.

The V gene is TRBV19, the J gene TRBJ1-4, with D possibly matching TRBD1 (6 bases). CDR3 length: 14 amino acids. Trimming removed 4 bases at V and 8 bases at J, with 14 bases between. Germline lookup yields CDR1 LNHDA and CDR2 SQIVND (reference sequence). The CDR3 here is CASSRGHPSEKLFF. In DNA form, the CDR3 reads TGTGCCAGTAGTAGGGGACATCCTTCGGAAAAACTGTTTTTT.

The CDR3 nucleotides read TGTGCCAGCAGCCCCAAAGCCCCGTCCTACGAGCAGTACTTC. As protein: CASSPKAPSYEQYF. The rearrangement uses TRBV9 and TRBJ2-7; no clear D. CDR1 SGDLS and CDR2 YYNGEE come from the germline V gene. V was cut by 4 bases and J by 1 base, with 12 bases left in between. The CDR3 is 14 residues long.

The chain uses TRBV29-1 and TRBJ2-5; 12 bases agree with TRBD2. Germline lookup yields CDR1 SQVTM and CDR2 ANQGSEA. The CDR3 has 16 residues. After removal of 4 bases from V and 4 bases from J, the junction contained 10 bases not matched to a gene. CDR3 sequence reads: CSVGSSGRAFSETQYF. The CDR3 coding sequence is TGCAGCGTTGGGTCTAGCGGGAGGGCCTTTTCAGAGACCCAGTACTTC.

The chain is built from TRBV5-5 and TRBJ1-2; D gene unclear. V lost 1 base, J lost 2 bases, and 6 bases lay in between. The germline V gene has CDR1 SGHKS and CDR2 YYEKEE (reference sequence). CDR3 length: 13 amino acids. CDR3 nucleotide sequence: TGTGCCAGCAGCTTGTTAACCAACTATGGCTACACCTTC. This translates into CASSLLTNYGYTF. Full variable domain (missing parts from reference TRBV5-5 and TRBJ1-2): DAGVTQSPTHLIKTRGQQVTLRCSPISGHKSVSWYQQVLGQGPQFIFQYYEKEERGRGNFPDRFSARQFPNYSSELNVNALLLGDSALYLCASSLLTNYGYTFGSGTRLTVV.

This clone showed up just once. This chain connects TRBV10-3 to TRBJ1-4; D is possibly TRBD1 (5 bases). Germline loops: CDR1 ENHRY, CDR2 SYGVKD. V was pared by 3 bases and J by 8 bases, with 13 bases between. The CDR3 sequence is 14 residues long. CDR3 region: CAISEGQGKEKLFF. CDR3 coding DNA: TGTGCCATCAGTGAAGGGCAGGGAAAAGAAAAACTGTTTTTT.

The chain joins TRBV15 to TRBJ2-3; TRBD1 is a possible D gene (5 bases). The CDR3 covers 14 residues. The germline CDR1 and CDR2 sequences are LNHNV and YYDKDF (reference sequence). Trimming pared 2 bases from V and 3 bases from J, leaving 9 bases between. CDR3 coding DNA: TGTGCCACCAGCAGACGACAGCTAACAGATACGCAGTATTTT. Amino acid sequence: CATSRRQLTDTQYF.

The genes are TRBV28 and TRBJ2-7; 9 bases are a match to TRBD2. This CDR3 is 13 amino acids long. Germline V gene data show CDR1 as MDHEN and CDR2 as SYDVKM. Trimming cost V 7 bases and J 2 bases; bases outside gene matches: 3. The CDR3 DNA reads TGTGCCAGCAATAGCGGGAGCCCCTACGAGCAGTACTTC. This sequence encodes CASNSGSPYEQYF.

The chain is built from TRBV4-1 and TRBJ2-2, with 7 bases that match TRBD2. Losses at the gene ends were 1 base for V and 0 bases for J; bases not matched to a gene: 8. The length of the CDR3 is 18 residues. CDR1 is MGHRA and CDR2 is YSYEKL in the germline V gene. The CDR3 coding sequence is TGCGCCAGCAGCCAAGTAGATGGGCTAGCGGCGAACACCGGGGAGCTGTTTTTT. Translating gives CASSQVDGLAANTGELFF.

Here the CDR3 DNA reads TGTGCCAGCACCATACTAGCGGACGTCGGAGATACGCAGTATTTT. Translating it yields CASTILADVGDTQYF. The genes are TRBV2 and TRBJ2-3, with 8 bases fitting TRBD2. The germline V gene encodes CDR1 SNHLY and CDR2 FYNNEI. The CDR3 runs 15 residues. The V segment lost 7 bases and the J segment 5 bases; nucleotides outside the gene matches: 11. The variable domain in full, completed from reference TRBV2 and TRBJ2-3, reads EPEVTQTPSHQVTQMGQEVILRCVPISNHLYFYWYRQILGQKVEFLVSFYNNEISEKSEIFDDQFSVERPDGSNFTLKIRSTKLEDSAMYFCASTILADVGDTQYFGPGTRLTVL.

This sequence joins TRBV27 and TRBJ2-5; D remains ambiguous. Germline values: CDR1 MNHEY, CDR2 SMNVEV (reference sequence). The CDR3 runs 13 residues. The V gene lost 2 bases and the J gene lost 2 bases, with 6 bases spanning the gap. CDR3 sequence: CASSLRRQETQYF. The CDR3 nucleotides read TGTGCCAGCAGTTTACGCCGTCAAGAGACCCAGTACTTC.

This rearrangement joins TRBV28 to TRBJ1-5; maybe TRBD1 (5 bases). CDR1 and CDR2 from the germline V gene are MDHEN and SYDVKM. This CDR3 is 12 amino acids long. Trimming removed 7 bases from V and 7 bases from J, with 11 bases in between. CDR3 nucleotides: TGTGCCAGCATACGGGGGGACCAGCCCCAGCATTTT. It yields the protein CASIRGDQPQHF.

In its sample, this clone was seen once. The V and J genes are TRBV7-9 and TRBJ1-1, with 7 bases fitting TRBD1. V trimming: 6 bases; J trimming: 4 bases; junction bases outside the gene matches: 11. Germline CDR1 and CDR2: SEHNR and FQNEAQ (reference sequence). This CDR3 is built from 15 residues. CDR3: CASRPKDRMGTEAFF. The CDR3 DNA reads as TGTGCCAGCAGACCAAAGGACAGGATGGGCACTGAAGCTTTCTTT.

The chain is built from TRBV15 and TRBJ2-1, with 7 bases identical to TRBD2. This CDR3 is built from 14 residues. V trimming: 5 bases; J trimming: 6 bases; junction bases outside the gene matches: 7. Germline CDR1 reads LNHNV; CDR2 reads YYDKDF (reference sequence). The DNA for the CDR3 is TGTGCCACCAGCCCGGGACTAACGTCCAATGAGCAGTTCTTC. It is translated as CATSPGLTSNEQFF. The full variable domain, rest sourced from reference TRBV15 and TRBJ2-1, is DAMVIQNPRYQVTQFGKPVTLSCSQTLNHNVMYWYQQKSSQAPKLLFHYYDKDFNNEADTPDNFQSRRPNTSFCFLDIRSPGLGDTAMYLCATSPGLTSNEQFFGPGTRLTVL.

The chain carries TRBV28 and TRBJ1-1, with 7 nucleotides matching TRBD1. The germline V gene encodes CDR1 MDHEN and CDR2 SYDVKM. This CDR3 contains 14 residues. After removal of 4 bases from V and 6 bases from J, the junction contained 8 bases not matched to a gene. The CDR3 spells CASSSGQGGSEAFF. CDR3 in DNA: TGTGCCAGCAGTTCGGGGCAGGGGGGGTCTGAAGCTTTCTTT.

The chain combines TRBV7-3 with TRBJ2-7; D perhaps matches TRBD1 (6 bases). CDR3 length equals 16 residues. The V and J ends lost 0 bases and 6 bases respectively, with 18 bases between them. Germline V lookup: CDR1 SGHTA, CDR2 FQGTGA. The CDR3 coding sequence is TGTGCCAGCAGCTTAACGGACCGACTTGAAGGGGGCGAGCAGTACTTC. Its protein product is CASSLTDRLEGGEQYF. Variable domain in full (rest from reference TRBV7-3 and TRBJ2-7): GAGVSQTPSNKVTEKGKYVELRCDPISGHTALYWYRQSLGQGPEFLIYFQGTGAADDSGLPNDRFFAVRPEGSVSTLKIQRTERGDSAVYLCASSLTDRLEGGEQYFGPGTRLTVT.

This rearrangement joins TRBV2 to TRBJ2-3, with a weak D call TRBD2 (6 bases). The germline V and J ends were trimmed by 5 bases and 1 base, with 13 bases remaining between them. CDR1 and CDR2 (germline): SNHLY, FYNNEI. The CDR3 sequence is 15 residues long. CDR3 loop: CASSPPPGGTDTQYF. DNA of the CDR3: TGTGCCAGCAGTCCCCCTCCGGGAGGCACAGATACGCAGTATTTT.

V usage is TRBV2 and J usage is TRBJ2-4; 8 bases match TRBD1. The CDR3 loop spans 15 amino acids. Per the germline V gene, CDR1 is SNHLY and CDR2 is FYNNEI. J lost 7 bases, V lost 6 bases, and 11 bases had no gene match. CDR3 in amino acids: CASRIIGQGANIQYF. CDR3 sequence (DNA): TGTGCCAGCAGAATCATTGGACAGGGTGCGAACATTCAGTACTTC.

The genes are TRBV7-9 and TRBJ1-3, with D hard to call. CDR1 and CDR2 (germline): SEHNR, FQNEAQ (reference sequence). The V gene lost 2 bases and the J gene lost 0 bases, with 8 bases spanning the gap. The CDR3 length is 15 residues. CDR3 DNA sequence: TGTGCCAGCAGCTTATCGCGAGTCTCTGGAAACACCATATATTTT. This gives the protein CASSLSRVSGNTIYF.

V is TRBV5-1 and J is TRBJ2-7; D not resolved. Trimming cost V 0 bases and J 3 bases, with 7 bases left between them. The CDR3 loop spans 13 amino acids. Germline CDR1 and CDR2: SGHRS and YFSETQ. Written as DNA, the CDR3 is TGCGCCAGCAGCTTGGATAACGGCTACGAGCAGTACTTC. Translating gives CASSLDNGYEQYF.

V gene TRBV6-5 combines with J gene TRBJ1-5, with D perhaps matching TRBD1 (5 bases). The germline gives CDR1 MNHEY, CDR2 SVGAGI. CDR3 length equals 11 residues. V was pared by 7 bases and J by 15 bases, with 16 bases between. The DNA for the CDR3 is TGTGCCAGCATGGGGGGGGAACGACTGCATTTT. Translated, it gives CASMGGERLHF.

The V and J genes are TRBV4-2 and TRBJ2-7; no definite D call. This CDR3 is built from 14 residues. Trimming pared 2 bases from V and 2 bases from J, leaving 10 bases between. CDR1 LGHNA and CDR2 YNFKEQ come from the germline V gene. The CDR3 loop is CASSQKPSTYEQYF. The CDR3 DNA follows: TGTGCCAGCAGCCAAAAACCCTCGACCTACGAGCAGTACTTC.

The chain joins TRBV27 to TRBJ2-4; 9 bases agree with TRBD1. CDR1 and CDR2 (germline): MNHEY, SMNVEV (reference sequence). V shed 4 bases and J 8 bases; nucleotides not matched to a gene: 12. This CDR3 has 16 residues. CDR3: CASSSTITGGSHIQYF. CDR3 coding DNA: TGTGCCAGCAGTTCAACCATAACAGGGGGCTCGCACATTCAGTACTTC.

The table lists this clone with a count of one. The chain uses TRBV11-2 and TRBJ2-5; 16 bases are a match to TRBD2. Per the germline V gene, CDR1 is SGHAT and CDR2 is FQNNGV. The CDR3 totals 18 residues. With 1 base clipped from V and 4 bases from J, the junction kept 6 bases outside the gene matches. As DNA, the CDR3 is TGTGCCAGCAGCTTAGGCGGGACTAGCGGGAGGGCGAGAGAGACCCAGTACTTC. It encodes CASSLGGTSGRARETQYF.

The chain links TRBV4-1 to TRBJ2-7; weak D call: TRBD1 (5 bases). The CDR3 covers 15 residues. V lost 0 bases and J lost 7, with 16 bases in between. The V gene's germline CDR1 is MGHRA and CDR2 YSYEKL. CDR3 DNA sequence: TGCGCCAGCAGCCAAGAGCTAGGGGCGCGTGGGGAGCAGTACTTC. Residues: CASSQELGARGEQYF.

The V gene is TRBV20-1, the J gene TRBJ2-7; D gene ambiguous. Trimming left V 2 bases short and J 3 bases short, with 5 bases between. Germline lookup yields CDR1 DFQATT and CDR2 SNEGSKA (reference sequence). The CDR3 extends over 11 amino acids. CDR3 sequence reads: CSARTIYEQYF. DNA for the CDR3: TGCAGTGCTAGAACGATCTACGAGCAGTACTTC.